The T cell receptor beta chain described here comes from a study of blood T cell repertoires in COVID-19. Study context: The origin of the acute and convalescent COVID-19 samples was the United States, Italy and Spain.

As handled by the study authors: Cell counts per sample came from amplifying reference gene primers. Only in-frame clones appear in the TCRdb table, and some are missing; sequencing was by immunoSEQ multiplex PCR. V, J and clone size are those of that table, while D and trimming were read from the DNA. The profile shows a few hundred thousand clones, over 75% of them singletons. The study counted Cohort 3 donors as recovered given two negative PCRs, clearance, or symptom resolution. The specimen sequenced was PBMCs or T cells enriched from blood (not recorded which). The receptor's source is a man aged 25 to 40 who had recovered from COVID-19.

This CDR3 reads CASSPRQGSGNTIYF. In DNA form, the CDR3 reads TGTGCCAGCAGCCCGCGGCAGGGGAGTGGAAACACCATATATTTT. The chain joins TRBV5-8 to TRBJ1-3, with a weak D call TRBD1 (6 bases). From germline, CDR1 is SGHTS and CDR2 YDEGEE. CDR3 length: 15 residues. V lost 4 bases, J lost 3 bases, and 14 bases lay in between.